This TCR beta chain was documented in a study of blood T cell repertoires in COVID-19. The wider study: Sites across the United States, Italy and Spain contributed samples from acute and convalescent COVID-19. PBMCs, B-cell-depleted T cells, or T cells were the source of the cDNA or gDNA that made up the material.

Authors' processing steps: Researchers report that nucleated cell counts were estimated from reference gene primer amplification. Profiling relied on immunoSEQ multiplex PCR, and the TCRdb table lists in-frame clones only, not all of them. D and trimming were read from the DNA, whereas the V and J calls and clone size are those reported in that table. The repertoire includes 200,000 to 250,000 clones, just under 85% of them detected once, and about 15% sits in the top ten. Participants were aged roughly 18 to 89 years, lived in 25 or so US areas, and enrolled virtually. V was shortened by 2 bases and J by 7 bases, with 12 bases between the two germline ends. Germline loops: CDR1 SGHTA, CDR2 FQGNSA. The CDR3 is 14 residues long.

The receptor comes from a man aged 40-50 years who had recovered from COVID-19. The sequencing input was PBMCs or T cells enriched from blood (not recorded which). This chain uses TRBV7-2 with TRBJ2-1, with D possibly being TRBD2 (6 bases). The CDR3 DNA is TGTGCCAGCAGCTTAAGTTGGGGGAGGAATGAGCAGTTCTTC. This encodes CASSLSWGRNEQFF.